This T cell receptor beta chain was identified during a study of blood T cell repertoires in COVID-19. Study background: COVID-19 samples collected from the United States, Italy and Spain covered acute and convalescent phases. The cDNA or gDNA used as material had been derived from T cells, B-cell-depleted T cells, or PBMCs.

How the authors handled the data: How many nucleated cells were present was estimated from reference gene primer amplification. Profiling relied on immunoSEQ multiplex PCR, and the TCRdb table lists in-frame clones only, not all of them. V and J calls and clone size are given by that table; D and trimming were obtained from the DNA. The sample holds 85,000 to 100,000 clones; 79% are singletons and the top ten take 15% to 20%. This clone was counted once. Trimming removed 3 bases from V and 0 bases from J, with 14 bases in between. Germline V lookup: CDR1 KGHDR, CDR2 SFDVKD. The CDR3 has 17 amino acids.

Sequenced sample: peripheral blood. The receptor's source is a woman of 80 years or more with active or convalescent COVID-19. V and J are TRBV24-1 and TRBJ2-1; D might be TRBD2 (6 bases). This CDR3 is CATSDISSASSYNEQFF. Written as DNA, the CDR3 is TGTGCCACCAGTGATATTTCTAGCGCCAGCTCCTACAATGAGCAGTTCTTC.